A few counts support the clone carrying this TCR beta chain. The antigen is not known. Germline CDR1 and CDR2: ENHRY and SYGVKD. The CDR3 has 11 amino acids. The V end lost 3 bases, the J end lost 4 bases, and 2 bases lay between the germline ends. A CD45RA-negative memory subset and a CD45RA+ naive subset were separated from the CD4+ cells. Study processing details: Filtering differed since immunoSEQ provided only junctions, with no quality scores. TCRdb's copy holds only in-frame clones and misses some; the assay was immunoSEQ multiplex PCR. V and J calls and clone size are as listed in that table; D and trimming were resolved from the DNA. The sample records over 2 million clones, 85% to 95% being singletons. This sample was included in a study of shared clonotypes between healthy human individuals. Study observations and caveats: Clonotype sharing among donors was thought likely to change with sequencing depth. It was only blood that was sampled, and tissue repertoires likely differ.

This receptor was taken from a man younger than 30 in good health. The chain joins TRBV10-3 to TRBJ2-3; D unclear. Sequencing input: naive CD4+ T cells sorted from blood. Subset denoted: CD45RA+ positively selected. CDR3 sequence reads: CAISDSDTQYF. In nucleotides, the CDR3 is TGTGCCATCAGTGATTCAGATACGCAGTATTTT.